Each of the 10 T cell receptor beta chains below was sequenced from the same sample in a study of blood T cell repertoires in COVID-19. Profiling relied on immunoSEQ multiplex PCR, and the TCRdb table lists in-frame clones only, not all of them. The sample consists of around 200,000 clones, about nine tenths of them appearing once. Sequencing was carried out using peripheral blood. These TCRs come from a woman aged 45-60 years with acute or convalescent COVID-19.

The chain uses TRBV5-8 and TRBJ2-7; a possible D gene is TRBD2 (6 bases). This CDR3 is 13 amino acids long. The V gene lost 2 bases and the J gene lost 6 bases, with 12 bases spanning the gap. Germline lookup yields CDR1 SGHTS and CDR2 YDEGEE. CDR3 amino acids: CASSFELATEQYF. The CDR3 DNA sequence: TGTGCCAGCAGCTTCGAACTAGCAACCGAGCAGTACTTC.

The chain has TRBV6-2 or TRBV6-3 and TRBJ2-2; 8 nucleotides match TRBD1. The CDR3 loop spans 13 amino acids. V trimming: 5 bases; J trimming: 5 bases; junction bases outside the gene matches: 1. CDR1 is MNHEY, CDR2 SVGEGT, per germline. The CDR3 region has the DNA TGTGCCAGCAGTCGACAGGGGACCGGGGAGCTGTTTTTT. Its protein is CASSRQGTGELFF.

The chain has TRBV7-2 and TRBJ2-3, with D hard to call. Deletions cut 4 bases from V and 2 bases from J, with 10 bases between. The CDR3 length is 14 residues. In germline, CDR1 is SGHTA, CDR2 FQGNSA. Here the CDR3 reads CASSSTWATDTQYF. The CDR3 DNA reads as TGTGCCAGCAGCTCCACCTGGGCCACAGATACGCAGTATTTT.

The rearrangement joins TRBV7-2 to TRBJ2-5; 10 nucleotides match TRBD2. The germline CDR1 and CDR2 sequences are SGHTA and FQGNSA. The CDR3 is made up of 14 amino acids. V was clipped by 6 bases and J by 2 bases; unmatched bases: 3. The CDR3 DNA reads TGTGCCAGCAGTCGTAGCGGGAGGCAAGAGACCCAGTACTTC. Translating it yields CASSRSGRQETQYF.

The chain uses TRBV2 and TRBJ1-3; TRBD1 aligns across 8 bases. This CDR3 contains 17 residues. J lost 2 bases, V lost 0 bases, and 6 bases had no gene match. CDR1 and CDR2 from the germline V gene are SNHLY and FYNNEI. The CDR3 DNA sequence: TGTGCCAGCAGTGAAGCCGACAGGGGCTGGACTGGAAACACCATATATTTT. It yields the protein CASSEADRGWTGNTIYF.

This clone showed up just once. This chain uses TRBV11-2 with TRBJ2-7; D is perhaps TRBD1 (5 bases). Germline CDR1 SGHAT, CDR2 FQNNGV. The CDR3 spans 12 residues. V was pared by 1 base and J by 6 bases, with 7 bases between. The CDR3 is CASSLAGIEQYF. Written as DNA, the CDR3 is TGTGCCAGCAGCTTAGCAGGGATCGAGCAGTACTTC.

The V gene is TRBV19, the J gene TRBJ1-5; the match to TRBD1 covers 8 bases. With V trimmed by 7 bases and J by 7 bases, 6 bases remained unmatched. The CDR3 is made up of 13 amino acids. CDR1 LNHDA and CDR2 SQIVND come from the germline V gene (reference sequence). CDR3 bases: TGTGCCAGTACCGACAGGGGTGACCAGCCCCAGCATTTT. This gives the protein CASTDRGDQPQHF.

This chain connects TRBV6-5 to TRBJ1-2, with D tentatively TRBD1 (6 bases). Trimming took 6 bases from V and 3 from J, leaving 17 bases between them. Germline values: CDR1 MNHEY, CDR2 SVGAGI. The length of the CDR3 is 15 residues. CDR3 bases: TGTGCCAGCAGACATAACAGGGTGGTGGACTATGGCTACACCTTC. Protein: CASRHNRVVDYGYTF.

The chain couples TRBV4-3 to TRBJ1-4; 7 nucleotides line up with TRBD1. The CDR3 loop spans 15 amino acids. J was trimmed by 4 bases and V by 3 bases; bases with no gene match: 5. The germline CDR1 and CDR2 sequences are LGHNA and YSLEER. CDR3 in amino acids: CASSQAGTVNEKLFF. The CDR3 nucleotides are TGCGCCAGCAGCCAGGCCGGGACAGTTAATGAAAAACTGTTTTTT.

The chain recombines TRBV2 with TRBJ2-6; possibly TRBD1 for D (6 bases). The CDR3 runs 18 residues. The germline gives CDR1 SNHLY, CDR2 FYNNEI. Between the trimmed V and J ends, which lost 2 bases and 3 bases, there was a span of 17 bases. The CDR3 loop reads CASSENLPGAYGANVLTF. CDR3 DNA sequence: TGTGCCAGCAGTGAAAATCTGCCAGGGGCCTATGGGGCCAACGTCCTGACTTTC.